This T cell receptor beta chain was sequenced in a study of shared clonotypes between healthy human individuals. The study's findings and limits: How much donors shared clonotypes was expected to be affected by sequencing depth.

The authors distributed each subset's genomic DNA evenly over several immunoSEQ plates. Generated by immunoSEQ multiplex PCR, the TCRdb table keeps only in-frame clones and is missing some. The repertoire includes some 2.1 million clones, roughly 96% of them detected once, and under 0.15% sits in the top ten. Looked up from germline, CDR1 is MNHNY and CDR2 is SVGAGI (reference sequence). Trimming left V 2 bases short and J 2 bases short, with 9 bases between. The CDR3 covers 14 residues. Note on this clone: The antigen is undetermined.

This chain links TRBV6-6 with TRBJ1-2; maybe TRBD1 (6 bases). The receptor's source is a man younger than 30 in good health. Sequenced material: naive CD4+ T cells sorted from blood. Described subset: CD45RA+ positively selected. CDR3 amino acids: CASSYPGQNYGYTF. In DNA, the CDR3 is TGTGCCAGCAGTTACCCGGGACAAAACTATGGCTACACCTTC.